The 30 T cell receptor beta chains in this list originate from one sample, sequenced in a study of cytomegalovirus exposure and HLA in healthy donors (dated by TCRdb to 2016 to 2017). Library preparation employed the immunoSEQ multiplex PCR assay. The multiplex PCR relied on a mix of 60 forward primers for TCR Vbeta segments and 13 reverse primers for TCR Jbeta segments. TCRdb's version of the immuneACCESS table is confined to in-frame rearrangements and falls short of the full clone set. An unresolved V gene accounts for under half of the shortfall where checked; the remainder is of unknown origin. In this sample the table shows around 130,000 clones, approximately 80% of which occur a single time. Approximately 2.5% of the sample is held by the ten biggest clonotypes. Sequencing was done on a sample of PBMCs. These receptors were obtained from a man aged 50 to 60 in good health and CMV-seronegative.

This chain uses TRBV11-3 with TRBJ2-3, with TRBD2 matching 9 bases. The V gene's germline CDR1 is SGHNT and CDR2 YENEEA. With 5 bases clipped from V and 10 bases from J, the junction kept 22 bases outside the gene matches. The CDR3 is 18 residues long. The CDR3 protein is CASSPSAGGPGSAVAQYF. DNA of the CDR3: TGTGCCAGCAGCCCGTCCGCGGGGGGGCCGGGGTCCGCTGTAGCGCAGTATTTT.

Only a few counts were recorded for this clone. V is TRBV29-1 and J is TRBJ2-7, with 14 nucleotides matching TRBD2. This CDR3 has 12 amino acids. Germline lookup yields CDR1 SQVTM and CDR2 ANQGSEA. The trim removed 7 bases at V and 7 bases at J, leaving 3 bases unmatched. DNA for the CDR3: TGCAGCGCCGGACTAGCGGGGGGTGAGCAGTACTTC. This encodes CSAGLAGGEQYF.

V is TRBV21-1 and J is TRBJ1-1; no DNA check was done on the table's D call, TRBD1. TRBV21-1 is shown as a pseudogene. The CDR3 totals 16 residues. CDR3 sequence reads: CASGQQNPIMNTEAFF. DNA of the CDR3: TGTGCCAGCGGGCAACAGAATCCCATTATGAACACTGAAGCTTTCTTT.

The genes are TRBV6-5 and TRBJ1-1; no firm D call. This CDR3 region has 13 residues. V was cut by 4 bases and J by 5 bases, with 11 bases left in between. CDR1 and CDR2 from the germline V gene are MNHEY and SVGAGI. The CDR3 spells CASSLGGRTEAFF. The CDR3 DNA reads as TGTGCCAGCAGTTTAGGCGGGCGGACTGAAGCTTTCTTT.

The rearrangement joins TRBV27 to TRBJ2-7; D is perhaps TRBD1 (7 bases). Trimming left V 5 bases short and J 1 base short, with 15 bases between. Germline values: CDR1 MNHEY, CDR2 SMNVEV (reference sequence). CDR3 length: 15 residues. For the CDR3, the DNA is TGTGCCAGCAGTGCGGGACAGCTGGGTTCCTACGAGCAGTACTTC. It encodes CASSAGQLGSYEQYF.

V gene TRBV6-1 combines with J gene TRBJ2-5; D is possibly TRBD1 (6 bases). Germline assignment: CDR1 MNHNS and CDR2 SASEGT. The CDR3 has 14 amino acids. V was shortened by 1 base and J by 2 bases, with 8 bases between the two germline ends. CDR3 bases: TGTGCCAGCAGTGAAGACAGGGTTCAAGAGACCCAGTACTTC. Amino acid sequence: CASSEDRVQETQYF.

This chain links TRBV7-8 with TRBJ1-5, with D unresolved. Germline V gene data show CDR1 as SGHVS and CDR2 as FQNEAQ. CDR3 length: 15 amino acids. The V gene lost 5 bases and the J gene lost 6 bases, with 17 bases spanning the gap. Here the CDR3 DNA reads TGTGCCAGCAGCCCTAGAGGGCAGATGGGTCAGCCCCAGCATTTT. It yields the protein CASSPRGQMGQPQHF.

The CDR3 loop reads CASSFPPLVQSYF. CDR3 sequence (DNA): TGTGCCAGCAGCTTTCCTCCCTTGGTTCAGTCGTACTTC. The rearrangement uses TRBV7-2 and TRBJ2-7, with D hard to call. This CDR3 comprises 13 residues. CDR1 is SGHTA, CDR2 FQGNSA, per germline. V was cut by 3 bases and J by 12 bases, with 18 bases left in between.

This chain connects TRBV9 to TRBJ2-5; TRBD2 is a possible D gene (6 bases). CDR3 size: 13 residues. With 4 bases removed from V and 3 bases from J, the gap between germline ends came to 10 bases. Germline V gives CDR1 SGDLS, CDR2 YYNGEE. As DNA, the CDR3 is TGTGCCAGCAGCCGGGGGTTAAAAGAGACCCAGTACTTC. Translation gives CASSRGLKETQYF.

The genes are TRBV4-2 and TRBJ2-3; D possibly corresponds to TRBD1 (5 bases). Germline V gives CDR1 LGHNA, CDR2 YNFKEQ. The CDR3 consists of 17 residues. V was shortened by 0 bases and J by 2 bases, with 15 bases between the two germline ends. The CDR3 DNA reads as TGTGCCAGCAGCCAAGATCGGGTGGGGCGAAACACAGATACGCAGTATTTT. It is translated as CASSQDRVGRNTDTQYF.

V and J are TRBV21-1 and TRBJ1-1; the DNA was not compared with TRBD1, the D call given in the table. TRBV21-1 is a known pseudogene. There are 14 residues in the CDR3. CDR3 coding DNA: TGTGCCAGCAGCAAAGGTAACAGGGAATTAGAAGCTTTCTTT. Its protein product is CASSKGNRELEAFF.

This clone appeared a few times. The chain combines TRBV6-5 with TRBJ2-2; weak D call: TRBD1 (5 bases). The CDR3 sequence is 16 residues long. Germline V gene sequence: CDR1 MNHEY, CDR2 SVGAGI. Trimming stripped 0 bases from V and 4 bases from J, with 12 bases between. The CDR3 coding sequence is TGTGCCAGCAGTTACTCAGGGGCGAGGAGCACCGGGGAGCTGTTTTTT. Its translation: CASSYSGARSTGELFF.

This clone was seen once. The chain employs TRBV5-8 and TRBJ1-2; D unclear. Germline V CDR1 and CDR2: SGHTS, YDEGEE. The CDR3 is 14 amino acids. Trimming cost V 5 bases and J 9 bases, with 20 bases left between them. CDR3: CASSTRGTLFRYTF. In nucleotides, the CDR3 is TGTGCCAGCAGTACCAGAGGCACCCTATTTCGCTACACCTTC. The full variable domain, its missing parts supplied by reference TRBV5-8 and TRBJ1-2, is EAGVTQSPTHLIKTRGQQATLRCSPISGHTSVYWYQQALGLGLQFLLWYDEGEERNRGNFPPRFSGRQFPNYSSELNVNALELEDSALYLCASSTRGTLFRYTFGSGTRLTVV.

The chain has TRBV2 and TRBJ1-5; TRBD1 might be the D (5 bases). This CDR3 contains 16 residues. CDR1 SNHLY and CDR2 FYNNEI come from the germline V gene. V lost 5 bases to trimming and J lost 1 base, with 15 bases between them. CDR3 region: CASSWFGAGSNQPQHF. The CDR3 nucleotides read TGTGCCAGCAGTTGGTTTGGGGCGGGGAGCAATCAGCCCCAGCATTTT.

The chain links TRBV6-1 to TRBJ2-4; 7 nucleotides align to TRBD2. Germline lookup yields CDR1 MNHNS and CDR2 SASEGT. V lost 4 bases and J lost 6; bases outside the gene matches: 12. The CDR3 runs to 16 residues. The CDR3 DNA is TGTGCCAGCAGTGCCCTAAGGGAGGGGAGGAGAAACATTCAGTACTTC. Translated, it gives CASSALREGRRNIQYF.

This chain uses TRBV6-6 with TRBJ2-3; D call uncertain. The CDR3 sequence is 15 residues long. The germline V gene encodes CDR1 MNHNY and CDR2 SVGAGI (reference sequence). V lost 6 bases to trimming and J lost 5 bases, with 18 bases between them. CDR3 sequence: CASSHPVGSRDTQYF. The CDR3 nucleotides are TGTGCCAGCAGCCATCCGGTGGGCTCGCGAGATACGCAGTATTTT.

V is TRBV11-3 and J is TRBJ2-3, with D tentatively TRBD2 (7 bases). The CDR3 spans 15 residues. V lost 1 base and J 8 bases, leaving 16 bases between the germline ends. Looked up from germline, CDR1 is SGHNT and CDR2 is YENEEA. CDR3 sequence (DNA): TGTGCCAGCAGCTTAGTGGCGGGGGCGGCATCTACGCAGTATTTT. Its protein product is CASSLVAGAASTQYF.

The chain is built from TRBV4-3 and TRBJ1-4, with TRBD1 matching 9 bases. V was pared by 3 bases and J by 5 bases, with 7 bases of the junction left unmatched. CDR1 and CDR2 from the germline V gene are LGHNA and YSLEER. The CDR3 is 16 amino acids. CDR3 amino acids: CASSQDRGRRNEKLFF. CDR3 DNA sequence: TGCGCCAGCAGCCAGGACAGGGGACGACGGAATGAAAAACTGTTTTTT.

This clone was seen a few times. J is TRBJ2-5 and V is TRBV5-4; 8 bases are a match to TRBD2. Germline V gene lookup returns CDR1 SGHNT and CDR2 YYREEE (reference sequence). The ends lost 0 bases at V and 5 bases at J; junction bases unmatched: 3. The CDR3 covers 14 residues. CDR3 amino acids: CASSLERGRETQYF. In DNA form, the CDR3 reads TGTGCCAGCAGCTTGGAGCGGGGGCGTGAGACCCAGTACTTC.

This chain joins TRBV7-9 and TRBJ2-2, with D perhaps matching TRBD1 (6 bases). The V gene's germline CDR1 is SEHNR and CDR2 FQNEAQ (reference sequence). This CDR3 is 13 amino acids long. V was trimmed by 8 bases and J by 2 bases, leaving 9 bases between them. The CDR3 here is CASGRGNTGELFF. In DNA, the CDR3 is TGTGCCAGCGGCAGGGGCAACACCGGGGAGCTGTTTTTT. The full variable domain, completed using reference TRBV7-9 and TRBJ2-2, is DTGVSQNPRHKITKRGQNVTFRCDPISEHNRLYWYRQTLGQGPEFLTYFQNEAQLEKSRLLSDRFSAERPKGSFSTLEIQRTEQGDSAMYLCASGRGNTGELFFGEGSRLTVL.

V gene TRBV5-1 combines with J gene TRBJ2-7; 12 bases fit TRBD2. Trimming removed 0 bases from V and 0 bases from J; junction bases left unmatched: 13. Looked up from germline, CDR1 is SGHRS and CDR2 is YFSETQ. The CDR3 is made up of 20 amino acids. The CDR3 is CASSLASGGAPNTNSYEQYF. The CDR3 region has the DNA TGCGCCAGCAGCTTGGCTAGCGGGGGGGCTCCCAATACAAACTCCTACGAGCAGTACTTC.

This clone was counted between two and nine times. This chain uses TRBV29-1 with TRBJ2-3; 8 bases agree with TRBD2. Germline V gene data show CDR1 as SQVTM and CDR2 as ANQGSEA. The length of the CDR3 is 15 residues. The junction had 10 bases not matched to a gene; V was cut back by 3 bases and J by 5 bases. The CDR3 DNA follows: TGCAGCGTTGATTCTGGCGGGGGGTTAAGAGATACGCAGTATTTT. Residues: CSVDSGGGLRDTQYF.

This clone has just a few counts. V gene TRBV27 combines with J gene TRBJ2-3, with a possible D match to TRBD2 (6 bases). Trimming shortened V by 3 bases and J by 2 bases, and 12 bases separated the two germline ends. The length of the CDR3 is 15 residues. Germline V CDR1 and CDR2: MNHEY, SMNVEV (reference sequence). CDR3 DNA sequence: TGTGCCAGCAGTTTGGAGGGCTACTCCACAGATACGCAGTATTTT. Its translation: CASSLEGYSTDTQYF.

This rearrangement joins TRBV18 to TRBJ2-1; TRBD2 matches at 11 bases. The germline V gene encodes CDR1 KGHSH and CDR2 LQKENI. This CDR3 region has 16 residues. The trim removed 3 bases at V and 12 bases at J, leaving 13 bases unmatched. CDR3 in amino acids: CASSPSGGAFGFRQFF. CDR3 in DNA: TGTGCCAGCTCACCTAGCGGGGGGGCCTTCGGATTTCGGCAGTTCTTC.

V usage is TRBV5-4 and J usage is TRBJ2-7, with 10 bases fitting TRBD2. The CDR3 runs 16 residues. The germline V gene has CDR1 SGHNT and CDR2 YYREEE (reference sequence). J gave up 1 base and V 1 base, and 5 bases lay outside the gene matches. The CDR3 nucleotides read TGTGCCAGCAGCTTGAGCCCTAGCGGGGGTTCCTACGAGCAGTACTTC. Amino acid sequence: CASSLSPSGGSYEQYF.

This clone occurred once. The chain links TRBV4-2 to TRBJ2-7; maybe TRBD2 (7 bases). This CDR3 is built from 16 residues. Trimming took off 4 bases at V and 1 base at J, with 17 bases between the two ends. Germline lookup yields CDR1 LGHNA and CDR2 YNFKEQ. Written as DNA, the CDR3 is TGTGCCAGCAGCCGCGGGGGAGGGGGGGCTTCCTACGAGCAGTACTTC. Amino acids: CASSRGGGGASYEQYF.

The genes are TRBV27 and TRBJ2-1; 12 bases match TRBD1. This CDR3 is built from 13 residues. From germline, CDR1 is MNHEY and CDR2 SMNVEV (reference sequence). V lost 5 bases to trimming and J lost 9 bases; unmatched junction nucleotides: 2. In nucleotides, the CDR3 is TGTGCCAGCAGTGGGACAGGGGGCAGTGAGCAGTTCTTC. It yields the protein CASSGTGGSEQFF.

CDR3 coding DNA: TGCGCCAGCCGAGGACCGCTAAAGGGGACTGAAGCTTTCTTT. It is translated as CASRGPLKGTEAFF. The rearrangement joins TRBV4-1 to TRBJ1-1; TRBD1 might be the D (5 bases). Between the trimmed V and J ends, which lost 8 bases and 5 bases, there was a span of 18 bases. The V gene's germline CDR1 is MGHRA and CDR2 YSYEKL. The CDR3 has 14 amino acids.

This chain joins TRBV10-3 and TRBJ2-7; TRBD2 aligns across 11 bases. The J segment lost 3 bases and the V segment lost 3 bases, leaving 1 base of the junction unmatched. Germline CDR1 ENHRY, CDR2 SYGVKD. The CDR3 totals 14 residues. In DNA, the CDR3 is TGTGCCATCAGTGACCTAGCGGGAGGCTACGAGCAGTACTTC. It encodes CAISDLAGGYEQYF.

This chain connects TRBV9 to TRBJ1-5; D gene unclear. The CDR3 runs to 15 residues. Trimming removed 2 bases at V and 1 base at J, with 10 bases between. CDR1 and CDR2 (germline): SGDLS, YYNGEE. The CDR3 region has the DNA TGTGCCAGCAGCGTCGGGGTGGGGAGCAATCAGCCCCAGCATTTT. It codes for CASSVGVGSNQPQHF.